This T cell receptor (beta chain) was sequenced during a study of blood T cell repertoires in COVID-19. Study summary: Samples came from the United States, Italy and Spain, spanning acute and convalescent COVID-19. The cDNA or gDNA used as material had been derived from T cells, B-cell-depleted T cells, or PBMCs.

The CDR3 has 14 amino acids. Germline loops: CDR1 MDHEN, CDR2 SYDVKM. Trimming left V 5 bases short and J 9 bases short, with 19 bases between. Original processing methods: The assay estimated nucleated cells by amplifying reference gene primers. Repertoires were generated with immunoSEQ multiplex PCR, while TCRdb's copy carries only in-frame clones and drops some. The V and J calls and the clone size are those of that table, but D and trimming were determined from the DNA. This sample carries approximately 51,000 clones, about nine tenths of them seen once, and the ten largest clones take 6% to 7%. Sequencing was carried out using peripheral blood. This receptor was obtained from a man aged 45-65 years with active COVID-19. The J gene is TRBJ2-5, the V gene TRBV28; D might be TRBD2 (5 bases). In DNA, the CDR3 is TGTGCCAGCAGTCAAGTTCGGCTGTCGGAGGCCCAGTACTTC. Encoded protein: CASSQVRLSEAQYF.